This T cell receptor (beta chain) was documented in a study of vaccination effects on CD4 cells after COVID-19. Concerning this clone: Its antigen is undetermined.

Trimming cost V 2 bases and J 7 bases, with 23 bases left between them. This CDR3 has 17 amino acids. Germline V CDR1 and CDR2: SGHTA, FQGNSA. Study findings and constraints: In the late period after vaccination, infection- and vaccine-induced clones contracted markedly.

The method was immunoSEQ multiplex PCR; TCRdb's version includes in-frame clones alone and lacks a portion of them. The table has roughly 67,000 clones, 60% to 85% seen once. ViraFEST used viral peptide pools to expand antigen-specific CD4+ T cells before sequencing. Researchers isolated CD4+ T cells once about 11 days of culture had elapsed. The study found no prior SARS-CoV-2 infection in the vaccine recipients, who tested negative for nucleocapsid antibodies. After about 2 million PBMC were placed in each well, they were cultured with about 10 IU/ml IL-2 and approximately 10 ug/ml peptides. The sequences come from CD4+ T cells from PBMCs cultured with SARS-CoV-2 spike peptides, collected before COVID-19 vaccination. V gene TRBV7-2 combines with J gene TRBJ1-1, with D possibly being TRBD1 (5 bases). This receptor was taken from a human donor who received a COVID-19 vaccine. CDR3 in DNA: TGTGCCAGCAGCTTAAACCCGGCGGGACGGCAAAAGGGTGAAGCTTTCTTT. Translated, it gives CASSLNPAGRQKGEAFF.